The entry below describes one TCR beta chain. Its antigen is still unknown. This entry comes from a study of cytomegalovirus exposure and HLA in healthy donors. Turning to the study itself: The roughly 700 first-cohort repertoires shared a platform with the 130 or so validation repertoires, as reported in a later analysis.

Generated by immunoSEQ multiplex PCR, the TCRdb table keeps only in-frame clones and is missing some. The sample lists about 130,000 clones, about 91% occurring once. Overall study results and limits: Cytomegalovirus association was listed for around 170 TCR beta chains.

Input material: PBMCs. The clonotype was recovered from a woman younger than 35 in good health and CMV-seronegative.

CDR3 region: CASSYSDRGTGELFF. The CDR3 region has the DNA TGTGCCAGCAGTTACTCCGACAGAGGAACCGGGGAGCTGTTTTTT. The chain uses TRBV6-5 and TRBJ2-2; TRBD1 is a possible D gene (5 bases). With 0 bases removed from V and 5 bases from J, the gap between germline ends came to 10 bases. The germline gives CDR1 MNHEY, CDR2 SVGAGI. This CDR3 comprises 15 residues.